The rows below give T cell receptor beta chains drawn from one sample of a study of blood T cell repertoires in COVID-19. This table comes from immunoSEQ multiplex PCR, and its TCRdb copy is limited to in-frame clones, with some not included. The sample comprises 250,000 to 300,000 clones, approximately 82% of which are singletons, and about 4.6% rests with the top ten. Material for sequencing was peripheral blood. These receptors were collected from a man between 60 and 75 years old who had recovered from COVID-19. The CDR3 runs from the conserved cysteine through the conserved F or W. The D gene is left open where the match is weak. Not all rows give a size; the values are once, few, many and, for expanded clones, a class.

cdr3_nt	cdr3_aa	clone_size	j_call	cdr3_length	v_call	d_call
TGCGCCAGCAGAGAAACTAGCGGGGGCCTCTCCTACAATGAGCAGTTCTTC	CASRETSGGLSYNEQFF	-	TRBJ2-1	17	TRBV10-1	TRBD2
TGTGCCAGTTCCGACAGGTTCGCGAACACCGGGGAGCTGTTTTTT	CASSDRFANTGELFF	few	TRBJ2-2	15	TRBV3-1/TRBV3-2	-
TGTGCCAGCAGCACCCAGCCGGGTTCAAAAGAGACCCAGTACTTC	CASSTQPGSKETQYF	-	TRBJ2-5	15	TRBV2	-
TGTGCCTGGCATCGACAGGGGTTGCTCAATGAGCAGTTCTTC	CAWHRQGLLNEQFF	-	TRBJ2-1	14	TRBV30	TRBD1
TGTGCCAGCAGTGAACTTTTGACTACAGATACGCAGTATTTT	CASSELLTTDTQYF	-	TRBJ2-3	14	TRBV2	-
TGTGCCAGCAGTCGCCTAGAGGGAGTCTCTGGGGATGAGCAGTTCTTC	CASSRLEGVSGDEQFF	-	TRBJ2-1	16	TRBV27	-
TGTGCCAGCAGCGGACAGGGTTCGGGGGCCAACGTCCTGACTTTC	CASSGQGSGANVLTF	once	TRBJ2-6	15	TRBV5-4	TRBD1
TGTGCCAGCAGCATTTGGACTAGCGGGGGGACGGATACGCAGTATTTT	CASSIWTSGGTDTQYF	-	TRBJ2-3	16	TRBV9	TRBD2
TGTGCCACCAGCAGAGATTGGGGGGGGTTAAGCAATCAGCCCCAGCATTTT	CATSRDWGGLSNQPQHF	-	TRBJ1-5	17	TRBV15	-
TGTGCCAGCAGCTTAAACAGGGGGGCCTCCTACGAGCAGTACTTC	CASSLNRGASYEQYF	-	TRBJ2-7	15	TRBV7-6	TRBD1
TGTGCCAGTAGTATAATGACAGTTTTTGCCGGGGAGCTGTTTTTT	CASSIMTVFAGELFF	-	TRBJ2-2	15	TRBV19	-
TGTGCCAGTACCCAAGCGGAAGGTTCTAATTCACCCCTCCACTTT	CASTQAEGSNSPLHF	-	TRBJ1-6	15	TRBV19	-
TGTGCCAGCAGCTTAGCCCAACAGACAGCAACTAATGAAAAACTGTTTTTT	CASSLAQQTATNEKLFF	-	TRBJ1-4	17	TRBV7-9	-
TGTGCCAGCAGCCCCAAGACAGGGGGCAGTTCACCCCTCCACTTT	CASSPKTGGSSPLHF	-	TRBJ1-6	15	TRBV3-1/TRBV3-2	TRBD1
TGTGCCAGCACTAGACTAGCGGGGGACCTCACAGATACGCAGTATTTT	CASTRLAGDLTDTQYF	once	TRBJ2-3	16	TRBV2	TRBD2
TGCGCCAGCAGCTTGCGGGGGACAGTCACAGATACGCAGTATTTT	CASSLRGTVTDTQYF	-	TRBJ2-3	15	TRBV5-1	-